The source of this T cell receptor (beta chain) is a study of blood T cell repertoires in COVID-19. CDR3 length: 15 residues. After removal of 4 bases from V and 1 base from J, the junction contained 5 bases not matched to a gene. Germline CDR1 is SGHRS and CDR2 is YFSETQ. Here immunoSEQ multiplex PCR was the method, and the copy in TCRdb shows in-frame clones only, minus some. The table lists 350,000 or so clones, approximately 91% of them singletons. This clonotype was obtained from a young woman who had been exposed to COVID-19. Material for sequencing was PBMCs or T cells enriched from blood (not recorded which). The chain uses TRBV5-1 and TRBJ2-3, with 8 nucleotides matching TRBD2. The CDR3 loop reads CASSISGVGTDTQYF. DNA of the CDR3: TGCGCCAGCAGCATTAGCGGGGTGGGCACAGATACGCAGTATTTT.